These T cell receptor beta chains were read from a single sample in a study of immune evolution from preneoplasia to lung adenocarcinoma. Profiled with immunoSEQ multiplex PCR; TCRdb holds only in-frame clones, not every one. The repertoire includes 6,000 to 8,000 clones, around four fifths of them detected once, and about 6.2% sits in the top ten. The material sequenced was FFPE minimally invasive lung adenocarcinoma tissue. The receptors were gathered from a person aged 50-69 years with lung adenocarcinoma. Each CDR3 is given with its conserved first and last residue. The order of the fields is clone size, V gene, CDR3 length, J gene, D gene, CDR3 DNA, CDR3 protein. D genes are given only for firm matches. The listing skips clone size in some rows; elsewhere it reads once, few, many or a size class.

-,TRBV9,15,TRBJ2-1,TRBD2,TGTGCCAGCAGCGTAGAGGGACTAGCGGGAGGGACCCAGTTCTTC,CASSVEGLAGGTQFF
few,TRBV9,22,TRBJ2-7,TRBD2,TGTGCCAGCAGCGTAGAGGGGGCCGGGACTAGCGGGGGCCCTAGGAGCTCCTACGAGCAGTACTTC,CASSVEGAGTSGGPRSSYEQYF
once,TRBV19,14,TRBJ1-2,TRBD1,TGTGCCAGATTAACGGACAGGGATAACTATGGCTACACCTTC,CARLTDRDNYGYTF
few,TRBV5-1,14,TRBJ1-2,-,TGCGCCAGCAGCTTGAGGGAAGCTAACTATGGCTACACCTTC,CASSLREANYGYTF
-,TRBV5-1,16,TRBJ2-7,TRBD2,TGCGCCAGCAGCTTGGCCGGGACTAGCGGAGGCTACGAGCAGTACTTC,CASSLAGTSGGYEQYF
-,TRBV7-2,14,TRBJ2-5,-,TGTGCCAGCACCAAAGGAAACTCCCGAGAGACCCAGTACTTC,CASTKGNSRETQYF
-,TRBV18,12,TRBJ2-7,TRBD1,TGTGCCAGCTCCAACAGGGGTTACGAGCAGTACTTC,CASSNRGYEQYF
once,TRBV19,13,TRBJ1-6,-,TGTGCCAGTAATCCCGGTGCTGATTCACCCCTCCACTTT,CASNPGADSPLHF
-,TRBV11-2,15,TRBJ1-4,TRBD1,TGTGCCAGCAGCTCACAGGGGCAGGATAATGAAAAACTGTTTTTT,CASSSQGQDNEKLFF
once,TRBV7-9,17,TRBJ1-1,-,TGTGCCAGCAGCTTAGCAGACCACCCAAGGGCGGACACTGAAGCTTTCTTT,CASSLADHPRADTEAFF
few,TRBV4-1,15,TRBJ2-5,-,TGCGCCAGCAGCCAATTGACTGGGGTTGGGGAGACCCAGTACTTC,CASSQLTGVGETQYF
-,TRBV11-2,14,TRBJ2-5,-,TGTGCCAGCAGGGGGGCGTGGAGTCAAGAGACCCAGTACTTC,CASRGAWSQETQYF
-,TRBV5-5,13,TRBJ1-4,-,TGTGCCAGCAGCTTGGCCTGGGAAGAAAAACTGTTTTTT,CASSLAWEEKLFF
-,TRBV27,13,TRBJ1-1,-,TGTGCCAGCAGTTCCCGAGTGTCCACTGAAGCTTTCTTT,CASSSRVSTEAFF
-,TRBV4-1,16,TRBJ1-1,-,TGCGCCAGCAGCCATGGCGGGGATACAATGAACACTGAAGCTTTCTTT,CASSHGGDTMNTEAFF
-,TRBV4-3,16,TRBJ1-4,-,TGCGCCAGCAGCCAAGACGTATCAGGCAATAATGAAAAACTGTTTTTT,CASSQDVSGNNEKLFF
-,TRBV7-9,17,TRBJ2-5,TRBD2,TGTGCCAGCAGCGCCGGGACTAGCGGCGGACATGGGGAGACCCAGTACTTC,CASSAGTSGGHGETQYF
once,TRBV27,13,TRBJ1-1,-,TGTGCCTCCCAAGACGGACTGAACACTGAAGCTTTCTTT,CASQDGLNTEAFF
-,TRBV2,12,TRBJ1-2,-,TGTGCCAGCGACCGGGGTGATCGAGGCTACACCTTC,CASDRGDRGYTF
-,TRBV27,12,TRBJ1-4,TRBD1,TGTGCCAGCGGGACAGGGGATGAAAAACTGTTTTTT,CASGTGDEKLFF
-,TRBV7-2,15,TRBJ1-2,-,TGTGCCAGCAGCTCCCAACAGGGAGGGAACTATGGCTACACCTTC,CASSSQQGGNYGYTF
-,TRBV4-1,16,TRBJ1-1,TRBD1,TGCGCCAGCAGCCAAGGGACAGGGGGCTTAAACACTGAAGCTTTCTTT,CASSQGTGGLNTEAFF
-,TRBV28,14,TRBJ2-7,-,TGTGCCAGCAGTATAGAGATCAACAGGGACGAGCAGTACTTC,CASSIEINRDEQYF
few,TRBV7-9,14,TRBJ1-1,TRBD1,TGTGCCAGCAGATCCATCTCAGGGGGCACTGAAGCTTTCTTT,CASRSISGGTEAFF
-,TRBV5-6,14,TRBJ2-5,-,TGTGCCAGCAGCTTGGTGGGCGCGGGAGAGACCCAGTACTTC,CASSLVGAGETQYF
-,TRBV6-5,13,TRBJ1-1,-,TGTGCCAGCAGAAGGGGACTGAACACTGAAGCTTTCTTT,CASRRGLNTEAFF
-,TRBV18,12,TRBJ2-7,TRBD1,TGTGCCAGCTCACCTGACAGGGTCGAGCAGTACTTC,CASSPDRVEQYF
-,TRBV2,14,TRBJ1-6,-,TGTGCCAGCAGTGATAGGACAGTAACCTCACCCCTCCACTTT,CASSDRTVTSPLHF
-,TRBV6-5,14,TRBJ2-5,TRBD1,TGTGCCAGCAGACAGACAGGGTTCCAAGAGACCCAGTACTTC,CASRQTGFQETQYF
once,TRBV4-1,15,TRBJ1-1,-,TGCGCCAGCAGCCAAGAGTCCAGCCTCGGGACTGAAGCTTTCTTT,CASSQESSLGTEAFF
few,TRBV5-4,14,TRBJ2-5,TRBD1,TGTGCCAGCAGCTTAGCGCAGGGGGAAGAGACCCAGTACTTC,CASSLAQGEETQYF
-,TRBV4-1,16,TRBJ2-4,-,TGCGCCAGCAGCCAAGCTAAGCGTGCGGGGCAAAACATTCAGTACTTC,CASSQAKRAGQNIQYF
-,TRBV9,15,TRBJ2-7,-,TGTGCCAGCAGCGTAGATCAGGTACCATCAGACGAGCAGTACTTC,CASSVDQVPSDEQYF
once,TRBV6-6,14,TRBJ2-3,-,TGTGCCAGCAGTTACTCGATCAGCACAGATACGCAGTATTTT,CASSYSISTDTQYF
-,TRBV5-5,15,TRBJ1-2,TRBD1,TGTGCCAGCAGCTCGACCCAGGGGGTAATCTATGGCTACACCTTC,CASSSTQGVIYGYTF
few,TRBV7-2,14,TRBJ1-2,TRBD1,TGTGCCAGCAGCCCCCGGGGACAGGGGGATGGCTACACCTTC,CASSPRGQGDGYTF
-,TRBV27,14,TRBJ1-2,-,TGTGCCAGCAGTGGATCAGAAAGAGCCTATGGCTACACCTTC,CASSGSERAYGYTF
-,TRBV10-3,12,TRBJ1-1,-,TGTGCCATCAGTGATCCGTCAGTAGAGACTTTCTTT,CAISDPSVETFF
once,TRBV6-5,11,TRBJ1-1,-,TGTGCCAGCGCCAAGAACACTGAAGCTTTCTTT,CASAKNTEAFF
-,TRBV7-6,15,TRBJ1-5,-,TGTGCCAGCAGCTTAGCGCCCGGGGGCAATCAGCCCCAGCATTTT,CASSLAPGGNQPQHF
few,TRBV7-9,15,TRBJ1-5,TRBD1,TGTGCCAGCAGCTTAGCACAGGGGCCTAATCAGCCCCAGCATTTT,CASSLAQGPNQPQHF
-,TRBV7-9,15,TRBJ1-2,TRBD1,TGTGCCAGCAGCTTTGGACAGGGAAGCTCTTATGGCTACACCTTC,CASSFGQGSSYGYTF
-,TRBV2,13,TRBJ2-1,-,TGTGCCAGCAGGGAGGAGGGGGGGCATGAGCAGTTCTTC,CASREEGGHEQFF
once,TRBV10-3,13,TRBJ1-2,-,TGTGCCATCAGTCAGACAAGTAACTATGGCTACACCTTC,CAISQTSNYGYTF
-,TRBV2,15,TRBJ2-7,-,TGTGCCAGCAGCGACTCGGGACGACACATCTACGAGCAGTACTTC,CASSDSGRHIYEQYF
once,TRBV21-1,16,TRBJ2-2,-,TGTGCCAGCAGCGCCTTCGGGACCCCGAACACCGGGGAGCTGTTTTTT,CASSAFGTPNTGELFF
-,TRBV9,15,TRBJ1-5,-,TGTGCCAGCAGCGTAGGGGGGTGGGGCAATCAGCCCCAGCATTTT,CASSVGGWGNQPQHF
-,TRBV7-2,13,TRBJ2-7,TRBD2,TGTGCCAGCAGCAAGACTAGCGGGTACGAGCAGTACTTC,CASSKTSGYEQYF
-,TRBV5-1,15,TRBJ1-2,-,TGCGCCAGCAGCTTAACAGGCAACCCTAACTATGGCTACACCTTC,CASSLTGNPNYGYTF
-,TRBV29-1,12,TRBJ1-2,TRBD1,TGCAGCGTACAACAGGGGGATTATGGCTACACCTTC,CSVQQGDYGYTF
-,TRBV9,14,TRBJ2-4,-,TGTGCCAGCAGCCTAACCGGGACCTCAAACATTCAGTACTTC,CASSLTGTSNIQYF
-,TRBV4-2,15,TRBJ2-1,TRBD2,TGTGCCAGCAGCCATCTTCCGGGGGGAGGGGAGGAGCAGTTCTTC,CASSHLPGGGEEQFF
few,TRBV5-1,15,TRBJ2-1,-,TGCGCCAGCAGCTTGGGCGGGCAAACCTACAATGAGCAGTTCTTC,CASSLGGQTYNEQFF
once,TRBV2,14,TRBJ2-7,TRBD1,TGTGCCAGCACCGTGATACAGGGGACCTACGAGCAGTACTTC,CASTVIQGTYEQYF
few,TRBV7-2,16,TRBJ2-3,-,TGTGCCAGCAGCTTAGGATTCGGGACAACCACAGATACGCAGTATTTT,CASSLGFGTTTDTQYF